Given below is one T cell receptor beta chain in context. In TCRdb, the 5' RACE reads were re-called with MiXCR into one record per CDR3 protein. The sample records approximately 40,000 distinct CDR3 sequences, 20% to 25% being singletons. The ends lost 4 bases at V and 8 bases at J; junction bases unmatched: 6. Germline CDR1 and CDR2: SGHRS and YFSETQ. The CDR3 runs to 15 residues. Treg sorting used a CD4+CD25+CD127-/low gate. This sequence joins TRBV5-1 and TRBJ2-2; 12 bases match TRBD1. Specimen: Tregs sorted from blood. This receptor was identified in a female donor with breast cancer. CDR3 nucleotides: TGCGCCAGCAGCCCGGGACAGGGGGCGTATGGGGAGCTGTTTTTT. This translates into CASSPGQGAYGELFF.